A selection of T cell receptor beta chains follows, all from one sample in a study of blood T cell repertoires in COVID-19. The repertoire was sequenced with immunoSEQ multiplex PCR; TCRdb's copy has only in-frame clones and lacks some. Of about 480,000 clones in the sample, roughly 90% were seen once. The material sequenced was PBMCs or T cells enriched from blood (not recorded which). The receptor source for this set is a woman aged 40 to 49 who had recovered from COVID-19. Both conserved end residues are part of each CDR3. D genes are given only for firm matches. Size is omitted from some rows. Given values are once, few, many or a class for expanded clones.

v_call: TRBV6-2/TRBV6-3; j_call: TRBJ1-1; d_call: TRBD1; clone_size: .; cdr3_aa: CASSSWGQGEAFF; cdr3_nt: TGTGCCAGCAGCTCGTGGGGACAGGGGGAAGCTTTCTTT
v_call: TRBV6-2/TRBV6-3; j_call: TRBJ1-2; d_call: .; clone_size: .; cdr3_aa: CASSLEGYGYTF; cdr3_nt: TGTGCCAGCAGTTTAGAGGGCTATGGCTACACCTTC
v_call: TRBV20-1; j_call: TRBJ2-3; d_call: TRBD2; clone_size: .; cdr3_aa: CSASTAGAYTDTQYF; cdr3_nt: TGCAGTGCTAGTACGGCGGGAGCGTACACAGATACGCAGTATTTT
v_call: TRBV30; j_call: TRBJ1-3; d_call: .; clone_size: .; cdr3_aa: CAWSVIGNTIYF; cdr3_nt: TGTGCCTGGAGTGTAATAGGAAACACCATATATTTT
v_call: TRBV4-1; j_call: TRBJ2-1; d_call: .; clone_size: .; cdr3_aa: CASSQGLASTGAEQFF; cdr3_nt: TGCGCCAGCAGCCAAGGACTAGCGAGCACAGGGGCTGAGCAGTTCTTC
v_call: TRBV5-1; j_call: TRBJ2-2; d_call: TRBD2; clone_size: .; cdr3_aa: CASSLPGLGSGELFF; cdr3_nt: TGCGCCAGCAGCTTGCCGGGACTAGGGTCCGGGGAGCTGTTTTTT
v_call: TRBV21-1; j_call: TRBJ1-2; d_call: .; clone_size: .; cdr3_aa: CASSNKQVVQDYGYTF; cdr3_nt: TGTGCCAGCAGCAATAAACAGGTTGTCCAGGACTATGGCTACACCTTC
v_call: TRBV2; j_call: TRBJ2-2; d_call: .; clone_size: .; cdr3_aa: CASSEPRDYTGELFF; cdr3_nt: TGTGCCAGCAGTGAACCCAGGGACTACACCGGGGAGCTGTTTTTT
v_call: TRBV5-1; j_call: TRBJ2-7; d_call: .; clone_size: few; cdr3_aa: CASSLGNGKTGEQYF; cdr3_nt: TGCGCCAGCAGCTTGGGCAACGGGAAGACAGGCGAGCAGTACTTC
v_call: TRBV3-1/TRBV3-2; j_call: TRBJ2-3; d_call: .; clone_size: .; cdr3_aa: CASSQGLAATSTDTQYF; cdr3_nt: TGTGCCAGCAGCCAAGGACTGGCCGCCACTAGCACAGATACGCAGTATTTT
v_call: TRBV7-9; j_call: TRBJ1-1; d_call: .; clone_size: .; cdr3_aa: CASSLTGRGNTEAFF; cdr3_nt: TGTGCCAGCAGCCTTACGGGCAGGGGAAACACTGAAGCTTTCTTT
v_call: TRBV4-3; j_call: TRBJ2-7; d_call: TRBD1; clone_size: .; cdr3_aa: CASSQDRRTGSTHEQYF; cdr3_nt: TGCGCCAGCAGCCAAGATAGGCGGACAGGGAGTACCCACGAGCAGTACTTC
v_call: TRBV19; j_call: TRBJ1-3; d_call: .; clone_size: .; cdr3_aa: CASSASRGGNTIYF; cdr3_nt: TGTGCCAGTAGCGCATCCCGAGGGGGAAACACCATATATTTT
v_call: TRBV6-6; j_call: TRBJ2-3; d_call: .; clone_size: once; cdr3_aa: CASRGGGGTDTQYF; cdr3_nt: TGTGCCAGCAGGGGGGGAGGCGGCACAGATACGCAGTATTTT
v_call: TRBV27; j_call: TRBJ2-7; d_call: TRBD1; clone_size: once; cdr3_aa: CASSLSPGTGRYEQYF; cdr3_nt: TGTGCCAGCAGTTTATCTCCCGGGACAGGGAGGTACGAGCAGTACTTC
v_call: TRBV2; j_call: TRBJ2-1; d_call: TRBD1; clone_size: .; cdr3_aa: CATNGQGGYSEQFF; cdr3_nt: TGTGCCACGAACGGACAGGGGGGCTACAGTGAGCAGTTCTTC
v_call: TRBV15; j_call: TRBJ2-3; d_call: .; clone_size: .; cdr3_aa: CATSRRGSDTQYF; cdr3_nt: TGTGCCACCAGCAGAAGAGGATCAGATACGCAGTATTTT
v_call: TRBV5-6; j_call: TRBJ2-1; d_call: TRBD2; clone_size: .; cdr3_aa: CASSLVGLAVPNEQFF; cdr3_nt: TGTGCCAGCAGCTTGGTCGGACTAGCGGTACCCAATGAGCAGTTCTTC
v_call: TRBV6-5; j_call: TRBJ1-2; d_call: .; clone_size: .; cdr3_aa: CASSYSSPAANYGYTF; cdr3_nt: TGTGCCAGCAGTTACTCTAGCCCGGCAGCTAACTATGGCTACACCTTC
v_call: TRBV5-1; j_call: TRBJ1-1; d_call: .; clone_size: .; cdr3_aa: CASSLASGTNTEAFF; cdr3_nt: TGCGCCAGCAGCTTGGCTAGTGGCACTAACACTGAAGCTTTCTTT
v_call: TRBV5-1; j_call: TRBJ2-5; d_call: .; clone_size: .; cdr3_aa: CASSPSYQETQYF; cdr3_nt: TGCGCCAGCAGCCCTTCGTACCAAGAGACCCAGTACTTC
v_call: TRBV2; j_call: TRBJ2-2; d_call: .; clone_size: few; cdr3_aa: CASKWTQNTGELFF; cdr3_nt: TGTGCCAGCAAGTGGACACAGAACACCGGGGAGCTGTTTTTT
v_call: TRBV9; j_call: TRBJ2-1; d_call: .; clone_size: .; cdr3_aa: CASSVVAVNGNEQFF; cdr3_nt: TGTGCCAGCAGCGTAGTTGCGGTCAATGGGAATGAGCAGTTCTTC